Listed here are 11 T cell receptor beta chains from one sample, sequenced in a study of T cells in Graves' hyperthyroidism and ophthalmopathy. From RNA transcripts, TCR beta CDR3 regions were amplified. Carried out on the TCR CDR3, a first-round RT-PCR used the HTBI primer set. TCRdb re-called the multiplex PCR reads with MiXCR, one entry per CDR3 protein. The sample contains about 540,000 distinct CDR3 sequences, 46% of which appear only once. Sequencing was carried out using peripheral blood or thyroid tissue (not recorded which). All receptors derive from a woman younger than 30 with Graves' hyperthyroidism.

This chain connects TRBV7-6 to TRBJ2-7, with 10 nucleotides matching TRBD2. Germline CDR1 and CDR2: SGHVS and FNYEAQ. The CDR3 has 18 residues. With V trimmed by 5 bases and J by 3 bases, 16 bases remained unmatched. The CDR3 DNA reads as TGTGCCAGCAGCGTCTTTGCGAAGGGGCTAGCGGGAGACTACGAGCAGTACTTC. This sequence encodes CASSVFAKGLAGDYEQYF.

At least ten counts were recorded for this clonotype. The gene calls are TRBV7-9 and TRBJ1-2; TRBD1 agrees at 7 bases. The V and J ends lost 5 bases and 7 bases, in that order; junction bases with no gene match: 4. This CDR3 spans 12 amino acids. Germline values: CDR1 SEHNR, CDR2 FQNEAQ (reference sequence). As DNA, the CDR3 is TGTGCCAGCAGCCGGACAGGCTTTGGCTACACCTTC. This codes for CASSRTGFGYTF.

The chain recombines TRBV6-2 or TRBV6-3 with TRBJ1-5, with D possibly being TRBD1 (5 bases). V lost 6 bases and J lost 3, with 9 bases in between. The CDR3 contains 13 residues. Germline V gene lookup returns CDR1 MNHEY and CDR2 SVGEGT. Here the CDR3 DNA reads TGTGCCAGCAGAGAACAGGTCAATCAGCCCCAGCATTTT. Its translation: CASREQVNQPQHF.

This clonotype occurred many times. This rearrangement joins TRBV7-9 to TRBJ1-2, with D maybe TRBD1 (5 bases). The CDR3 is 17 residues long. Deletions cut 3 bases from V and 4 bases from J, with 21 bases between. Germline V gene sequence: CDR1 SEHNR, CDR2 FQNEAQ (reference sequence). The CDR3 is CASSLSIQGKTLYGYTF. In DNA, the CDR3 is TGTGCCAGCAGCTTGTCCATCCAGGGAAAGACTCTCTATGGCTACACCTTC.

On this clonotype: One junction end does not reproduce the germline sequence, and a read error may be involved. The chain recombines TRBV20-1 with TRBJ2-7; 7 positions match TRBD1. CDR3 size: 13 residues. CDR1 DFQATT and CDR2 SNEGSKA come from the germline V gene (reference sequence). The CDR3 loop reads CSANPGGSYEQCF. CDR3 DNA sequence: TGCAGTGCTAATCCAGGGGGATCCTACGAGCAGTGCTTC.

J is TRBJ2-7 and V is TRBV20-1, with D perhaps TRBD1 (6 bases). The DNA matches TRBJ2-1 better at its end, which makes the J call doubtful. CDR3 length equals 14 residues. Germline V gene data show CDR1 as DFQATT and CDR2 as SNEGSKA (reference sequence). The CDR3, as DNA: TGCAGTGCTAGAGATACCAGGGGTTATGATGAGCAGTTCTTC. Its translation: CSARDTRGYDEQFF.

This clonotype appeared many times. The V and J genes are TRBV7-2 and TRBJ2-6; 7 bases map to TRBD2. Per germline, CDR1 SGHTA and CDR2 FQGNSA. The V segment lost 5 bases and the J segment 2 bases; nucleotides outside the gene matches: 6. This CDR3 region has 16 residues. The DNA of the CDR3 is TGTGCCAGCAGCCTCGGACTAGATCCTGGGGCCAACGTCCTGACTTTC. Residues: CASSLGLDPGANVLTF.

The sample holds many counts of this clonotype. The chain uses TRBV20-1 and TRBJ2-7; TRBD2 matches at 13 bases. Per the germline V gene, CDR1 is DFQATT and CDR2 is SNEGSKA (reference sequence). This CDR3 contains 18 residues. Trimming at V came to 3 bases and at J to 0 bases, leaving 11 bases not matched to a gene. CDR3: CSARDPGTSGVSSYEQYF. The DNA for the CDR3 is TGCAGTGCTAGGGACCCCGGGACTAGCGGGGTTTCCTCCTACGAGCAGTACTTC.

The sample holds many counts of this clonotype. The rearrangement uses TRBV20-1 and TRBJ1-1; D gene ambiguous. Germline-derived CDR1 and CDR2 are DFQATT and SNEGSKA (reference sequence). Trimming cost V 5 bases and J 1 base, with 5 bases left between them. This CDR3 comprises 11 residues. CDR3 protein: CSADTNTEAFF. DNA for the CDR3: TGCAGTGCTGACACGAACACTGAAGCTTTCTTT.

Note on this clonotype: Germline is not matched at one junction end, which may reflect a read error. The CDR3 DNA reads as TGCAGTGCAAGAGATGCTGGGGACACTGAAGCTTTCTTT. Amino acids: CSARDAGDTEAFF. The chain recombines TRBV20-1 with TRBJ1-1; D is unclear. Per germline, CDR1 DFQATT and CDR2 SNEGSKA (reference sequence). There are 13 residues in the CDR3.

This clonotype was counted ten times or more. The chain joins TRBV11-2 to TRBJ1-4; possible D gene TRBD1, 5 bases. CDR3 length: 16 residues. Looked up from germline, CDR1 is SGHAT and CDR2 is FQNNGV. The V end was cut by 6 bases, the J end by 0 bases, with 14 bases between. Here the CDR3 reads CASRETGTATNEKLFF. The CDR3 DNA reads TGTGCCAGCAGAGAAACCGGGACGGCAACTAATGAAAAACTGTTTTTT.